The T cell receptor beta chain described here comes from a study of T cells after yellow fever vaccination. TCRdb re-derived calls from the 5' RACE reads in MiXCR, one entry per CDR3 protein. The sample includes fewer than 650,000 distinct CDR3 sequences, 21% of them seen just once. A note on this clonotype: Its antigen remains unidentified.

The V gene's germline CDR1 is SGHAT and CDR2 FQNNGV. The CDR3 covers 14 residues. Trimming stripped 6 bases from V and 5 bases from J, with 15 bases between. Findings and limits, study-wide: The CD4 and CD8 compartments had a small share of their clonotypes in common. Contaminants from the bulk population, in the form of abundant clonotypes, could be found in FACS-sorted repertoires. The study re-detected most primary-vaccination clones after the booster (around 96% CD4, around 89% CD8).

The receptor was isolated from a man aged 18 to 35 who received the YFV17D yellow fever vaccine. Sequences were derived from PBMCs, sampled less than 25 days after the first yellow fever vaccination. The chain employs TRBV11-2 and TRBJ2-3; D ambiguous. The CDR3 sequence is CASREQIHKDTQYF. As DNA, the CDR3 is TGTGCCAGCAGGGAACAGATCCACAAAGATACGCAGTATTTT.